These 27 T cell receptor beta chains were sequenced from one sample in a study of cytotoxic CD8 clonotypes in ibrutinib-treated CLL. Clones were sequenced by immunoSEQ multiplex PCR, and TCRdb holds only the in-frame ones, with some missing. The sample yields some 15,000 clones, 55% to 80% seen once. The starting material was PBMCs, obtained before ibrutinib treatment. Receptors originate from a human donor with chronic lymphocytic leukemia.

The chain carries TRBV29-1 and TRBJ2-1; TRBD1 matches 8 bases. Germline V gene lookup returns CDR1 SQVTM and CDR2 ANQGSEA. The CDR3 consists of 10 residues. J was trimmed by 10 bases and V by 5 bases; bases with no gene match: 1. CDR3: CSVRQGEQFF. The DNA for the CDR3 is TGCAGCGTTCGACAGGGGGAGCAGTTCTTC.

Written as DNA, the CDR3 is TGTGCCAGCAGCTTAGGACCAGAGCGGGGGGCCCTCACAGATACGCAGTATTTT. Its translation is CASSLGPERGALTDTQYF. This chain joins TRBV7-8 and TRBJ2-3; 9 nucleotides line up with TRBD2. Germline V gives CDR1 SGHVS, CDR2 FQNEAQ. With V trimmed by 1 base and J by 2 bases, 10 bases remained unmatched. The CDR3 contains 18 residues.

This clone was detected only a few times. DNA for the CDR3: TGCGCCAGCAGCTTACAGTCTCGGGGGGACACTGAAGCTTTCTTT. It specifies CASSLQSRGDTEAFF. The chain combines TRBV5-1 with TRBJ1-1; D might be TRBD1 (5 bases). The germline gives CDR1 SGHRS, CDR2 YFSETQ. Trimming took off 2 bases at V and 3 bases at J, with 14 bases between the two ends. This CDR3 has 15 amino acids.

The V gene is TRBV6-1, the J gene TRBJ2-1; possibly TRBD2 for D (7 bases). Germline values: CDR1 MNHNS, CDR2 SASEGT. The CDR3 sequence is 14 residues long. Trimming removed 3 bases at V and 6 bases at J, with 12 bases between. The CDR3 protein is CASSDSGGPNEQFF. CDR3 DNA sequence: TGTGCCAGCAGTGATTCCGGGGGGCCCAATGAGCAGTTCTTC.

The rearrangement uses TRBV9 and TRBJ1-2; no reliable D call. Germline V gene data show CDR1 as SGDLS and CDR2 as YYNGEE. V dropped 0 bases and J dropped 2 bases, with 20 bases sitting between them. This CDR3 is built from 18 residues. The CDR3 protein is CASSVVPSESATNYGYTF. For the CDR3, the DNA is TGTGCCAGCAGCGTAGTTCCGTCCGAGTCGGCAACGAACTATGGCTACACCTTC.

The chain employs TRBV5-1 and TRBJ2-7; 9 bases match TRBD1. CDR3 size: 14 residues. Germline V gene lookup returns CDR1 SGHRS and CDR2 YFSETQ. The V gene end was trimmed by 3 bases and the J gene end by 3 bases; junction bases not matched to a gene: 4. The CDR3 DNA is TGCGCCAGCAGCTCGGGACAGGGCAACTACGAGCAGTACTTC. Translated: CASSSGQGNYEQYF.

This sequence joins TRBV2 and TRBJ2-1; 8 positions match TRBD1. CDR1 SNHLY and CDR2 FYNNEI come from the germline V gene. There are 16 residues in the CDR3. V lost 2 bases, J lost 7 bases, and 10 bases stayed unmatched. DNA of the CDR3: TGTGCCAGCAGTGAAATCCAGGGGGCGGGGAGGAATGAGCAGTTCTTC. Its translation is CASSEIQGAGRNEQFF.

The chain carries TRBV6-5 and TRBJ2-5; D is perhaps TRBD1 or TRBD2 (5 bases each). CDR3 size: 15 residues. Trimming took 6 bases from V and 5 from J, leaving 19 bases between them. From germline, CDR1 is MNHEY and CDR2 SVGAGI. This CDR3 reads CASSDGASLGETQYF. For the CDR3, the DNA is TGTGCCAGCAGCGACGGGGCCTCTTTGGGGGAGACCCAGTACTTC.

This clone was seen a handful of times. V and J are TRBV9 and TRBJ1-1; TRBD1 is a possible D gene (5 bases). The CDR3 is 15 amino acids. V was shortened by 4 bases and J by 1 base, with 14 bases between the two germline ends. Germline assignment: CDR1 SGDLS and CDR2 YYNGEE. CDR3 sequence reads: CASSPTPTENTEAFF. The DNA of the CDR3 is TGTGCCAGCAGCCCGACCCCGACAGAGAACACTGAAGCTTTCTTT.

The chain carries TRBV19 and TRBJ1-5, with D perhaps TRBD1 (6 bases). Germline V CDR1 and CDR2: LNHDA, SQIVND (reference sequence). V dropped 7 bases and J dropped 7 bases, with 14 bases sitting between them. This CDR3 is built from 13 residues. CDR3 residues: CASNPDGTQPQHF. The CDR3 bases are TGTGCCAGTAACCCGGACGGGACACAGCCCCAGCATTTT.

The chain recombines TRBV11-1 with TRBJ2-3; D may correspond to TRBD1 or TRBD2 (5 bases each). CDR3 size: 15 residues. V lost 0 bases and J lost 4, with 11 bases in between. The germline V gene encodes CDR1 SGHAT and CDR2 FQDESV (reference sequence). CDR3 amino acids: CASSLAGDYSDTQYF. The CDR3 coding sequence is TGTGCCAGCAGCTTAGCGGGGGATTATTCAGATACGCAGTATTTT.

V gene TRBV19 combines with J gene TRBJ2-3, with 10 bases matching TRBD2. Germline V CDR1 and CDR2: LNHDA, SQIVND (reference sequence). The CDR3 sequence is 16 residues long. V was pared by 3 bases and J by 1 base, with 4 bases of the junction left unmatched. CDR3 in DNA: TGTGCCAGTAGTATTCCTAGCGGGGGAGGCACAGATACGCAGTATTTT. This gives the protein CASSIPSGGGTDTQYF.

This clone occurred a few times. This chain connects TRBV9 to TRBJ1-6, with D hard to call. Germline CDR1 and CDR2: SGDLS and YYNGEE. Trimming shortened V by 4 bases and J by 0 bases, and 8 bases separated the two germline ends. CDR3 length equals 15 residues. CDR3 in DNA: TGTGCCAGCAGCTCTTCCAGCTCCTATAATTCACCCCTCCACTTT. This encodes CASSSSSSYNSPLHF.

The chain is built from TRBV6-1 and TRBJ1-4, with a weak D call TRBD1 (5 bases). V was shortened by 2 bases and J by 7 bases, with 11 bases between the two germline ends. In germline, CDR1 is MNHNS, CDR2 SASEGT. The CDR3 is made up of 14 amino acids. CDR3 in DNA: TGTGCCAGCAGTGAATCAGGGAACGGTGAAAAACTGTTTTTT. Protein: CASSESGNGEKLFF.

The chain joins TRBV4-2 to TRBJ2-3; the D call may be TRBD1 or TRBD2 (6 bases each). V was shortened by 2 bases and J by 10 bases, with 19 bases between the two germline ends. CDR1 is LGHNA and CDR2 is YNFKEQ in the germline V gene. The CDR3 sequence is 15 residues long. This CDR3 reads CASSQSSGATGAQYF. In DNA, the CDR3 is TGTGCCAGCAGCCAAAGTTCGGGGGCCACCGGGGCGCAGTATTTT.

The chain joins TRBV6-5 to TRBJ2-7; D is perhaps TRBD1 or TRBD2 (5 bases each). Germline loops: CDR1 MNHEY, CDR2 SVGAGI. V lost 6 bases, J lost 6 bases, and 18 bases lay in between. The length of the CDR3 is 14 residues. CDR3 amino acids: CASSQGTLGLEQYF. In DNA form, the CDR3 reads TGTGCCAGCAGCCAAGGGACGCTGGGCCTCGAGCAGTACTTC.

The chain uses TRBV29-1 and TRBJ2-3; unclear D gene. The CDR3 extends over 11 amino acids. The ends were cut back, 5 bases at V and 6 bases at J, with 9 bases in the middle. Germline CDR1 is SQVTM and CDR2 is ANQGSEA. The CDR3 region is CSVFLYDTQYF. CDR3 DNA sequence: TGCAGCGTTTTCCTGTACGATACGCAGTATTTT.

This clone was seen more than once but under ten times. The junction differs from germline at one of its ends, possibly a read error. The V and J genes are TRBV4-1 and TRBJ1-3, with 7 bases that match TRBD1. The CDR3 contains 13 residues. Germline values: CDR1 MGHRA, CDR2 YSYEKL. The CDR3 loop is CASSQGQGSTIYF. CDR3 coding DNA: TGCGCCAGCAGCCAAGGACAGGGAAGCACCATATATTTT.

The V call is TRBV25-1, the J call TRBJ2-5; 10 bases line up with TRBD2. Germline V gene sequence: CDR1 MGHDK, CDR2 SYGVNS. V lost 3 bases and J lost 3; bases outside the gene matches: 1. The CDR3 has 14 amino acids. In DNA form, the CDR3 reads TGTGCCAGCAGTGATAGCGGGGGGAAAGAGACCCAGTACTTC. Translation: CASSDSGGKETQYF.

In this sample, this clone turned up a few times. V and J are TRBV6-1 and TRBJ1-6, with a weak D call TRBD1 (6 bases). Germline V lookup: CDR1 MNHNS, CDR2 SASEGT. Trimming took off 8 bases at V and 7 bases at J, with 12 bases between the two ends. CDR3 length equals 13 residues. The CDR3 sequence is CASRTTGNSPLHF. The CDR3 coding sequence is TGTGCCAGCCGAACAACAGGGAATTCACCCCTCCACTTT.

The chain links TRBV27 to TRBJ2-5, with D possibly matching TRBD2 (7 bases). V was clipped by 8 bases and J by 5 bases, with 24 bases between them. The germline V gene has CDR1 MNHEY and CDR2 SMNVEV (reference sequence). The CDR3 is 16 amino acids. The CDR3 sequence is CASSPGQFPGGETQYF. The CDR3 DNA reads as TGTGCCAGCTCCCCCGGACAGTTCCCCGGGGGGGAGACCCAGTACTTC.

The chain employs TRBV5-1 and TRBJ2-3, with D possibly being TRBD2 (6 bases). V was shortened by 0 bases and J by 6 bases, with 11 bases between the two germline ends. The V gene's germline CDR1 is SGHRS and CDR2 YFSETQ. The CDR3 totals 14 residues. CDR3 DNA sequence: TGCGCCAGCAGCTTGGCGCTAGCGCTGGATACGCAGTATTTT. Translation gives CASSLALALDTQYF. Full variable domain (remainder filled in from reference TRBV5-1 and TRBJ2-3): KAGVTQTPRYLIKTRGQQVTLSCSPISGHRSVSWYQQTPGQGLQFLFEYFSETQRNKGNFPGRFSGRQFSNSRSEMNVSTLELGDSALYLCASSLALALDTQYFGPGTRLTVL.

The chain uses TRBV28 and TRBJ1-3; D gene uncertain. Per the germline V gene, CDR1 is MDHEN and CDR2 is SYDVKM. Trimming pared 4 bases from V and 6 bases from J, leaving 13 bases between. This CDR3 is 14 amino acids long. In DNA, the CDR3 is TGTGCCAGCAGTTCTGCGGACCTTGAAAACACCATATATTTT. Amino acid sequence: CASSSADLENTIYF.

This clone is judged medium-sized (0.01 to 0.1%). This chain connects TRBV28 to TRBJ2-7; maybe TRBD1 (6 bases). Germline CDR1 MDHEN, CDR2 SYDVKM. The CDR3 has 16 amino acids. The germline V and J ends were trimmed by 6 bases and 3 bases, with 21 bases remaining between them. This CDR3 is CASSALLTGNSYEQYF. For the CDR3, the DNA is TGTGCCAGCAGCGCGCTGTTGACAGGCAATAGCTACGAGCAGTACTTC.

The rearrangement joins TRBV4-1 to TRBJ1-1; D is perhaps TRBD1 (5 bases). Trimming removed 3 bases from V and 0 bases from J, with 8 bases in between. Germline V lookup: CDR1 MGHRA, CDR2 YSYEKL. This CDR3 is 14 amino acids long. CDR3 sequence (DNA): TGCGCCAGCAGCCAGGAGGGACTGAACACTGAAGCTTTCTTT. It translates to CASSQEGLNTEAFF.

This chain joins TRBV25-1 and TRBJ2-5, with D maybe TRBD1 (6 bases). The CDR3 consists of 15 residues. V gave up 0 bases and J gave up 5 bases, with 13 bases separating them. Per germline, CDR1 MGHDK and CDR2 SYGVNS. The CDR3 loop reads CASSEYLGARETQYF. The CDR3 coding sequence is TGTGCCAGCAGTGAATATCTGGGGGCTCGGGAGACCCAGTACTTC.

The chain recombines TRBV7-2 with TRBJ2-1; D unclear. V lost 3 bases to trimming and J lost 8 bases, with 8 bases between them. The CDR3 sequence is 12 residues long. CDR1 and CDR2 from the germline V gene are SGHTA and FQGNSA. CDR3 coding DNA: TGTGCCAGCAGCTTGACGGTATATGAGCAGTTCTTC. Amino acid sequence: CASSLTVYEQFF.